This passage covers 23 T cell receptor beta chains from one sample sequenced in a study of CD4 T cell repertoires in COVID-19. TCRdb's table, derived via immunoSEQ multiplex PCR, lists solely in-frame clones and lacks some. The data hold more than 20,000 clones, with approximately 93% observed a single time. Sequencing was done directly on freshly isolated, uncultured memory T cells. This sample comprised circulating follicular helper CD4+ T cells (cTfh) from blood, obtained before the COVID-19 pandemic. The receptor source for this set is a human donor who had COVID-19.

V and J are TRBV6-5 and TRBJ2-1, with TRBD2 matching 10 bases. This CDR3 region has 15 residues. Germline trimming cut 0 bases from V and 8 bases from J; bases unmatched to any gene: 4. From germline, CDR1 is MNHEY and CDR2 SVGAGI. CDR3 protein: CASSYSASGSYEQFF. In DNA, the CDR3 is TGTGCCAGCAGTTACTCGGCTAGCGGGAGCTATGAGCAGTTCTTC.

The genes are TRBV25-1 and TRBJ2-7, with D perhaps matching TRBD1 (5 bases). V dropped 7 bases and J dropped 2 bases, with 21 bases sitting between them. The CDR3 is 16 residues long. Germline V gives CDR1 MGHDK, CDR2 SYGVNS. Here the CDR3 reads CASITIQGVATYEQYF. The CDR3 bases are TGTGCCAGCATAACGATCCAGGGTGTAGCCACCTACGAGCAGTACTTC.

This chain connects TRBV5-4 to TRBJ1-3; D gene ambiguous. The CDR3 length is 11 residues. Germline CDR1 is SGHNT and CDR2 is YYREEE (reference sequence). V was shortened by 2 bases and J by 6 bases, with 3 bases between the two germline ends. CDR3 nucleotides: TGTGCCAGCAGCTTCTCAAACACCATATATTTT. Its protein is CASSFSNTIYF.

The J gene is TRBJ2-1, the V gene TRBV14, with TRBD2 matching over 7 bases. The CDR3 totals 16 residues. Germline assignment: CDR1 SGHDN and CDR2 FVKESK. The V segment lost 3 bases and the J segment 6 bases; nucleotides outside the gene matches: 11. CDR3 residues: CASSHGDGRPRNEQFF. The DNA for the CDR3 is TGTGCCAGCAGCCACGGGGACGGGAGGCCCCGCAATGAGCAGTTCTTC.

This clone was seen only once. This sequence joins TRBV5-4 and TRBJ2-2, with 8 bases identical to TRBD2. The ends lost 9 bases at V and 2 bases at J; junction bases unmatched: 9. This CDR3 is 15 amino acids long. In germline, CDR1 is SGHNT, CDR2 YYREEE (reference sequence). CDR3 DNA sequence: TGTGCCATGGGGAGCGGGGGCCTTAACACCGGGGAGCTGTTTTTT. Translating it yields CAMGSGGLNTGELFF. Filled out from reference TRBV5-4 and TRBJ2-2, the complete variable domain reads ETGVTQSPTHLIKTRGQQVTLRCSSQSGHNTVSWYQQALGQGPQFIFQYYREEENGRGNFPPRFSGLQFPNYSSELNVNALELDDSALYLCAMGSGGLNTGELFFGEGSRLTVL.

CDR3 nucleotide sequence: TGTGCCAGCAGCCCTTCTCTGGGACAGGGAACTCAGCCCCAGCATTTT. It is translated as CASSPSLGQGTQPQHF. V gene TRBV4-2 combines with J gene TRBJ1-5, with TRBD1 matching over 9 bases. The CDR3 has 16 amino acids. J lost 6 bases, V lost 4 bases, and 10 bases had no gene match. Germline CDR1 and CDR2: LGHNA and YNFKEQ.

The genes are TRBV10-2 and TRBJ1-5, with D maybe TRBD1 (5 bases). The CDR3 has 14 amino acids. The germline gives CDR1 WSHSY, CDR2 SAAADI. V was clipped by 3 bases and J by 4 bases, with 10 bases between them. DNA of the CDR3: TGCGCCAGCAGTGACAGGGCGATTAATCAGCCCCAGCATTTT. Protein: CASSDRAINQPQHF.

J is TRBJ1-2 and V is TRBV6-5; tentatively, D is TRBD1 (5 bases). V was pared by 11 bases and J by 1 base, with 8 bases between. This CDR3 region has 11 residues. The V gene's germline CDR1 is MNHEY and CDR2 SVGAGI. CDR3 nucleotides: TGTGCCGCGGGGGGTAACTATGGCTACACCTTC. It yields the protein CAAGGNYGYTF.

The J gene is TRBJ2-7, the V gene TRBV29-1; TRBD2 aligns across 7 bases. Germline lookup yields CDR1 SQVTM and CDR2 ANQGSEA. This CDR3 has 12 residues. V was clipped by 4 bases and J by 5 bases; unmatched bases: 5. CDR3 region: CSVVAGVHEQYF. The CDR3 nucleotides read TGCAGCGTTGTTGCGGGGGTCCACGAGCAGTACTTC.

The chain uses TRBV7-9 and TRBJ1-1; TRBD1 matches at 7 bases. Germline V gene data show CDR1 as SEHNR and CDR2 as FQNEAQ (reference sequence). The V and J ends lost 1 base and 5 bases, in that order; junction bases with no gene match: 10. This CDR3 contains 16 residues. This CDR3 reads CASSLGPRGVGTEAFF. The DNA for the CDR3 is TGTGCCAGCAGCTTAGGTCCCAGGGGGGTAGGTACTGAAGCTTTCTTT.

This clone was counted a single time. The rearrangement joins TRBV7-3 to TRBJ1-6, with D maybe TRBD1 (6 bases). The CDR3 runs to 15 residues. Trimming cost V 4 bases and J 6 bases, with 13 bases left between them. The V gene's germline CDR1 is SGHTA and CDR2 FQGTGA. The CDR3, as DNA: TGTGCCAGCAGCTCCACAGGGACGGGTAATTCACCCCTCCACTTT. Translated: CASSSTGTGNSPLHF.

J is TRBJ2-7 and V is TRBV4-1, with 9 positions matching TRBD1. V dropped 5 bases and J dropped 5; count of bases not matched to a gene: 4. Germline V gene data show CDR1 as MGHRA and CDR2 as YSYEKL. The CDR3 runs to 13 residues. CDR3 DNA: TGCGCCAGCAGCGTACAGGGGGCTAACGAGCAGTACTTC. Its protein is CASSVQGANEQYF.

V usage is TRBV14 and J usage is TRBJ2-7; TRBD2 matches 7 bases. With V trimmed by 2 bases and J by 2 bases, 6 bases remained unmatched. The CDR3 spans 15 residues. CDR1 SGHDN and CDR2 FVKESK come from the germline V gene. In DNA form, the CDR3 reads TGTGCCAGCAGCCAAATGGCTAGCGGTCCCTACGAGCAGTACTTC. This gives the protein CASSQMASGPYEQYF.

The chain employs TRBV9 and TRBJ2-1; D is unclear. With 0 bases removed from V and 5 bases from J, the gap between germline ends came to 6 bases. This CDR3 has 13 residues. The germline V gene encodes CDR1 SGDLS and CDR2 YYNGEE. CDR3 loop: CASSVDNNNEQFF. The DNA for the CDR3 is TGTGCCAGCAGCGTAGACAACAACAATGAGCAGTTCTTC.

The rearrangement joins TRBV7-8 to TRBJ2-5; 12 positions match TRBD1. Trimming at V came to 3 bases and at J to 5 bases, leaving 13 bases not matched to a gene. Germline assignment: CDR1 SGHVS and CDR2 FQNEAQ. This CDR3 spans 18 amino acids. The DNA of the CDR3 is TGTGCCAGCAGCTTCCGGGACAGGGGGCAATTCGATCGGGAGACCCAGTACTTC. Residues: CASSFRDRGQFDRETQYF.

This chain joins TRBV10-2 and TRBJ1-6; a possible D gene is TRBD1 (5 bases). Germline CDR1 reads WSHSY; CDR2 reads SAAADI. This CDR3 is built from 15 residues. With 6 bases removed from V and 7 bases from J, the gap between germline ends came to 16 bases. The CDR3 coding sequence is TGCGCCAGCAGCGAAGCGGGACGGGAAAATTCACCCCTCCACTTT. This encodes CASSEAGRENSPLHF.

This chain joins TRBV6-4 and TRBJ2-7; possible D gene TRBD1, 7 bases. Trimming pared 5 bases from V and 2 bases from J, leaving 16 bases between. The CDR3 totals 15 residues. The germline CDR1 and CDR2 sequences are MRHNA and SNTAGT. CDR3: CASSPGGTGTYEQYF. As DNA, the CDR3 is TGTGCCAGCAGTCCAGGGGGGACGGGAACCTACGAGCAGTACTTC.

The CDR3 sequence: CASTRRGDTEAFF. CDR3 sequence (DNA): TGTGCCAGCACACGTCGGGGTGACACTGAAGCTTTCTTT. This chain uses TRBV25-1 with TRBJ1-1, with D unresolved. The germline CDR1 and CDR2 sequences are MGHDK and SYGVNS. The CDR3 totals 13 residues. Trimming took off 7 bases at V and 3 bases at J, with 12 bases between the two ends. Full variable domain (missing parts from reference TRBV25-1 and TRBJ1-1): EADIYQTPRYLVIGTGKKITLECSQTMGHDKMYWYQQDPGMELHLIHYSYGVNSTEKGDLSSESTVSRIRTEHFPLTLESARPSHTSQYLCASTRRGDTEAFFGQGTRLTVV.

This chain uses TRBV4-1 with TRBJ1-5, with 7 bases lining up with TRBD1. J gave up 4 bases and V 5 bases, and 11 bases lay outside the gene matches. Looked up from germline, CDR1 is MGHRA and CDR2 is YSYEKL. The CDR3 sequence is 16 residues long. CDR3 loop: CASSRPDRVGNQPQHF. CDR3 coding DNA: TGCGCCAGCAGCAGACCCGACAGGGTGGGAAATCAGCCCCAGCATTTT.

The rearrangement uses TRBV18 and TRBJ2-7; 7 nucleotides line up with TRBD1. Trimming cost V 2 bases and J 6 bases; bases outside gene matches: 4. The germline gives CDR1 KGHSH, CDR2 LQKENI. The CDR3 is 13 residues long. The CDR3, as DNA: TGTGCCAGCTCACCAGGGGACAGCACCGAGCAGTACTTC. This translates into CASSPGDSTEQYF.

The rearrangement joins TRBV11-2 to TRBJ2-5; 9 nucleotides line up with TRBD1. The length of the CDR3 is 15 residues. The V gene end was trimmed by 6 bases and the J gene end by 4 bases; junction bases not matched to a gene: 9. CDR1 SGHAT and CDR2 FQNNGV come from the germline V gene. CDR3 sequence reads: CASRKTTGGGETQYF. CDR3 nucleotide sequence: TGTGCCAGCAGGAAAACGACAGGGGGGGGAGAGACCCAGTACTTC.

The chain recombines TRBV19 with TRBJ2-1; TRBD1 might be the D (5 bases). The CDR3 is 14 residues long. V shed 3 bases and J shed 6 bases, with 12 bases lying between them. Germline CDR1 is LNHDA and CDR2 is SQIVND (reference sequence). The CDR3 region has the DNA TGTGCCAGTAGTATTAGGGGTGCAGGCAATGAGCAGTTCTTC. Translated, it gives CASSIRGAGNEQFF.

In DNA, the CDR3 is TGTGCCAGCAGAAGGGACACTACCAATCAGGGCTACACCTTC. Translated: CASRRDTTNQGYTF. The chain couples TRBV28 to TRBJ1-2, with D possibly being TRBD1 (6 bases). V shed 6 bases and J shed 8 bases, with 19 bases lying between them. Per germline, CDR1 MDHEN and CDR2 SYDVKM. There are 14 residues in the CDR3.